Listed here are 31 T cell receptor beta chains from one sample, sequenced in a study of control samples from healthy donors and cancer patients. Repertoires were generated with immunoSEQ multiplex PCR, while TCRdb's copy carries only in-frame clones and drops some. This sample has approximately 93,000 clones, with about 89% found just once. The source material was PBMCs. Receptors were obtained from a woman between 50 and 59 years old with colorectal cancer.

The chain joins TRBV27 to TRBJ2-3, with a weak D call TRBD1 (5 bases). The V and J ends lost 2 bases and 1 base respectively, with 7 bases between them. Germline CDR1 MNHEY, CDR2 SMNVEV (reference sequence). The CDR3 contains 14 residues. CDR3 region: CASSLPGRTDTQYF. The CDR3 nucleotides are TGTGCCAGCAGTTTACCAGGGCGCACAGATACGCAGTATTTT.

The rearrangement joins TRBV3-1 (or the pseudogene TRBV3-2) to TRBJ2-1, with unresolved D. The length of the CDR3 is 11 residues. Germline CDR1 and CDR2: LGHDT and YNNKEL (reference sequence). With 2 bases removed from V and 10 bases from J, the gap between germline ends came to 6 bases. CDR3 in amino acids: CASSQTKEQFF. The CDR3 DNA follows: TGTGCCAGCAGCCAAACAAAGGAGCAGTTCTTC.

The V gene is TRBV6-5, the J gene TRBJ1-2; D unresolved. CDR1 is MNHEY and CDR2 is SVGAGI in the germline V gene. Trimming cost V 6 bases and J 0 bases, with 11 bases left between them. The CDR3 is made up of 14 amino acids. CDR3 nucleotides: TGTGCCAGCAGAGTGGGCAGTCCTAACTATGGCTACACCTTC. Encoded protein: CASRVGSPNYGYTF.

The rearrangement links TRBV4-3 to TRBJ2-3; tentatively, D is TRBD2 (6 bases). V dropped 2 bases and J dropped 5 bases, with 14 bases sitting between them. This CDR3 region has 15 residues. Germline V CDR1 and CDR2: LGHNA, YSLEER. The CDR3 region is CASSQKTGEQDTQYF. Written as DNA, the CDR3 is TGCGCCAGCAGCCAAAAGACGGGGGAGCAAGATACGCAGTATTTT.

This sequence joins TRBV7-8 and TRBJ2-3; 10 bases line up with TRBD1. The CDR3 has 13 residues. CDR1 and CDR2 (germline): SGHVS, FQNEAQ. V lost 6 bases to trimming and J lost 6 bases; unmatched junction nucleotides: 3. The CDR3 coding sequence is TGTGCCAGCAGAGGACAGGGGGGTGATACGCAGTATTTT. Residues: CASRGQGGDTQYF.

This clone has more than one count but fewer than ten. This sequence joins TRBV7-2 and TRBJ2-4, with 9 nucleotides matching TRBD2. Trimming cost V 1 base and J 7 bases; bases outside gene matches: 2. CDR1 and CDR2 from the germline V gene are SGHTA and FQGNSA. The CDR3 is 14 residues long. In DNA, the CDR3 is TGTGCCAGCAGCTTAGATAGCGGGGGCAACATTCAGTACTTC. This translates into CASSLDSGGNIQYF. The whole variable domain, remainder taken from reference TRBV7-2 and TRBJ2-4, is GAGVSQSPSNKVTEKGKDVELRCDPISGHTALYWYRQSLGQGLEFLIYFQGNSAPDKSGLPSDRFSAERTGGSVSTLTIQRTQQEDSAVYLCASSLDSGGNIQYFGAGTRLSVL.

In DNA, the CDR3 is TGCGCCAGCAGCCAAGATACAGGCCCGGAAAAACTGTTTTTT. It is translated as CASSQDTGPEKLFF. V and J are TRBV4-1 and TRBJ1-4; D is perhaps TRBD1 (5 bases). V lost 0 bases, J lost 8 bases, and 10 bases lay in between. CDR3 size: 14 residues. Germline V CDR1 and CDR2: MGHRA, YSYEKL.

CDR3 protein: CASSLGLADYNEQFF. In DNA form, the CDR3 reads TGCGCCAGCAGCTTGGGGCTAGCGGACTACAATGAGCAGTTCTTC. The rearrangement links TRBV5-1 to TRBJ2-1, with 7 positions matching TRBD2. Trimming removed 0 bases from V and 3 bases from J; junction bases left unmatched: 3. This CDR3 spans 15 amino acids. Per germline, CDR1 SGHRS and CDR2 YFSETQ.

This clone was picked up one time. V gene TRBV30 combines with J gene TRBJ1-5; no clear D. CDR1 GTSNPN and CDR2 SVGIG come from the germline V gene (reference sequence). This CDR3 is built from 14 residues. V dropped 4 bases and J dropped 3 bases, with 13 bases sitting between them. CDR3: CAWNEGSTNQPQHF. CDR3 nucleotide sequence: TGTGCCTGGAATGAGGGATCGACCAATCAGCCCCAGCATTTT.

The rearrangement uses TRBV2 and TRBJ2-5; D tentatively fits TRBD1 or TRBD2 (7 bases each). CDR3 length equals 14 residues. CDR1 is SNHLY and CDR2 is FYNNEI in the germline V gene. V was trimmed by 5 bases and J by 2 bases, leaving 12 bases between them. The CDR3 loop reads CASSQRDRQETQYF. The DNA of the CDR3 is TGTGCCAGCAGTCAGCGGGACAGACAAGAGACCCAGTACTTC.

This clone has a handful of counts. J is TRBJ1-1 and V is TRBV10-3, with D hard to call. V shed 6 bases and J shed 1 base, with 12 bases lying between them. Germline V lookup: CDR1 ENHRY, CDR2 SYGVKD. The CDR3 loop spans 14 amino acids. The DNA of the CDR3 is TGTGCCATCAGGGGGAGACTGGAGAACACTGAAGCTTTCTTT. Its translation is CAIRGRLENTEAFF.

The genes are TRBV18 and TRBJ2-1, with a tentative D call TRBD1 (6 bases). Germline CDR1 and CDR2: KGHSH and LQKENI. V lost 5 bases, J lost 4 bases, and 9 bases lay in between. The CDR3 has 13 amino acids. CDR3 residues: CASSSTGYNEQFF. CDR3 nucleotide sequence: TGTGCCAGCTCATCAACAGGGTACAATGAGCAGTTCTTC.

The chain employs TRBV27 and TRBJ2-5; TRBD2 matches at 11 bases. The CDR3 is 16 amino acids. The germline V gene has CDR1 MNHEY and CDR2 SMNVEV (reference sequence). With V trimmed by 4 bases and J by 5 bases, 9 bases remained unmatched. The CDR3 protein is CASSSYGTSGGETQYF. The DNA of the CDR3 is TGTGCCAGCAGTTCCTACGGGACTAGCGGAGGGGAGACCCAGTACTTC.

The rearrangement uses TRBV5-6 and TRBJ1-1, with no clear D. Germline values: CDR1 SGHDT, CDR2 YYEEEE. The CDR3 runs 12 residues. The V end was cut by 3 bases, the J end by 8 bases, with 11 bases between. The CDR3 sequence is CASSSYVGEAFF. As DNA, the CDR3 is TGTGCCAGCAGCTCATACGTGGGGGAAGCTTTCTTT. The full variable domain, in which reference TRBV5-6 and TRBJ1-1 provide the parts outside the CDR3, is DAGVTQSPTHLIKTRGQQVTLRCSPKSGHDTVSWYQQALGQGPQFIFQYYEEEERQRGNFPDRFSGHQFPNYSSELNVNALLLGDSALYLCASSSYVGEAFFGQGTRLTVV.

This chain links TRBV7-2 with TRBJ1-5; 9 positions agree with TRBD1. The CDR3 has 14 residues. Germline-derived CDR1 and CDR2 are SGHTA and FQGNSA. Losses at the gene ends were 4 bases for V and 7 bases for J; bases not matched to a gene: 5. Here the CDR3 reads CASSSQGAGQPQHF. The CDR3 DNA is TGTGCCAGCAGCTCACAGGGGGCTGGGCAGCCCCAGCATTTT.

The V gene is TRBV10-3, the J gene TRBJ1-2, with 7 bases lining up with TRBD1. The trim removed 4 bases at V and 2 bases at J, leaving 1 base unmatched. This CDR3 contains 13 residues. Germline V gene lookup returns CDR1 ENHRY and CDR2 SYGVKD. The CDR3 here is CAISGGQNYGYTF. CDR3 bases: TGTGCCATCAGTGGGGGACAGAACTATGGCTACACCTTC.

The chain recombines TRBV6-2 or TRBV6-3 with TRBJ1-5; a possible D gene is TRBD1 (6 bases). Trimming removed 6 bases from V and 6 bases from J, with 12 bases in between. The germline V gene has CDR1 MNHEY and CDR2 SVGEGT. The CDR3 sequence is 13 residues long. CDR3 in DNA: TGTGCCAGCAGCCTTACAGGGTTTCAGCCCCAGCATTTT. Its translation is CASSLTGFQPQHF.

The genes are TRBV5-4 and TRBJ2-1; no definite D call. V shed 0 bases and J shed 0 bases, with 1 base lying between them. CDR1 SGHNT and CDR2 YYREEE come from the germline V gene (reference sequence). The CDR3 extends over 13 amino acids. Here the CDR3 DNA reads TGTGCCAGCAGCTTGGACTCCTACAATGAGCAGTTCTTC. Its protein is CASSLDSYNEQFF.

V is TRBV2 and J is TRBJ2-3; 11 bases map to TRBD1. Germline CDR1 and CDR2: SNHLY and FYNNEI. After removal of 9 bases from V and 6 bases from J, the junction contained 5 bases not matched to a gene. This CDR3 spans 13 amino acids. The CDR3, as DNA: TGTGCCAGGCAGGGACAGGGGGGCGATACGCAGTATTTT. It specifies CARQGQGGDTQYF.

The CDR3: CASSQGAGEKLFF. The CDR3 DNA follows: TGTGCCAGCAGCCAGGGGGCGGGTGAAAAACTGTTTTTT. The gene calls are TRBV3-1 (or the pseudogene TRBV3-2) and TRBJ1-4, with a possible D match to TRBD1 (6 bases). CDR1 and CDR2 (germline): LGHDT, YNNKEL (reference sequence). The germline V and J ends were trimmed by 3 bases and 7 bases, with 9 bases remaining between them. The CDR3 runs to 13 residues.

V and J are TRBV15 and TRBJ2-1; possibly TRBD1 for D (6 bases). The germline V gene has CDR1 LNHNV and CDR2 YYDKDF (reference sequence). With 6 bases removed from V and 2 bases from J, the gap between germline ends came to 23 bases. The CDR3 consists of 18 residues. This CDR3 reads CATRQGNYRVPTYNEQFF. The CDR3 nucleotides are TGTGCCACCAGGCAGGGCAACTACAGGGTTCCGACCTACAATGAGCAGTTCTTC. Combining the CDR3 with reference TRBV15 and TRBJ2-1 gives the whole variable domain DAMVIQNPRYQVTQFGKPVTLSCSQTLNHNVMYWYQQKSSQAPKLLFHYYDKDFNNEADTPDNFQSRRPNTSFCFLDIRSPGLGDTAMYLCATRQGNYRVPTYNEQFFGPGTRLTVL.

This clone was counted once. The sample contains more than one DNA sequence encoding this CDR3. The CDR3 DNA sequence: TGTGCCAGCAGCTTACAGGGTGACACTGAAGCTTTCTTT. Its translation is CASSLQGDTEAFF. The genes are TRBV12-3 or TRBV12-4 and TRBJ1-1; D might be TRBD1 (6 bases). CDR3 size: 13 residues. With 6 bases removed from V and 3 bases from J, the gap between germline ends came to 11 bases.

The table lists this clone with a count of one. CDR3 DNA sequence: TGTGCCAGCAGCCGGTCTGCAGGGAACTATGGCTACACCTTC. Translating it yields CASSRSAGNYGYTF. The chain couples TRBV3-1 (or the pseudogene TRBV3-2) to TRBJ1-2, with D perhaps matching TRBD1 (5 bases). CDR1 is LGHDT and CDR2 is YNNKEL in the germline V gene (reference sequence). This CDR3 comprises 14 residues. Between the trimmed V and J ends, which lost 4 bases and 2 bases, there was a span of 11 bases.

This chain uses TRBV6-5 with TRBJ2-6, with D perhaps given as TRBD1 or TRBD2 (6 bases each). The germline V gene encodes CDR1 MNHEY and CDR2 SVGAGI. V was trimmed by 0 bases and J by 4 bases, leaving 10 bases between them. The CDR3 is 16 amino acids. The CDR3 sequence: CASSYSGGGGANVLTF. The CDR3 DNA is TGTGCCAGCAGTTACTCAGGAGGGGGAGGGGCCAACGTCCTGACTTTC.

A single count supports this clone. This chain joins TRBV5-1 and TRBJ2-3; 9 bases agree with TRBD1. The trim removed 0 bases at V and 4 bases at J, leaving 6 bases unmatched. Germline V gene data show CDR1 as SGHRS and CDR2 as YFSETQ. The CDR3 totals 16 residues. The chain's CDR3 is CASSLAGTGMADTQYF. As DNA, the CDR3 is TGCGCCAGCAGCTTGGCCGGGACAGGGATGGCAGATACGCAGTATTTT.

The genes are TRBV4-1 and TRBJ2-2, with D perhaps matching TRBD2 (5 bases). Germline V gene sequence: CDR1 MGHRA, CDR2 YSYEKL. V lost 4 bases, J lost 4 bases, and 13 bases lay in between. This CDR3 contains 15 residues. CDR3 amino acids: CASSRSDSTTGELFF. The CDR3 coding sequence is TGCGCCAGCAGCCGATCGGACTCGACCACCGGGGAGCTGTTTTTT.

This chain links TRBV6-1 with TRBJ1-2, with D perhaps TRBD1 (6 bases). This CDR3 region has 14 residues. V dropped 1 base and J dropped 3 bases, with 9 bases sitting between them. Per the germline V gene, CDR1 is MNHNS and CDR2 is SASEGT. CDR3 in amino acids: CASSEGRGDYGYTF. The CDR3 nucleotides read TGTGCCAGCAGTGAAGGCAGGGGTGACTATGGCTACACCTTC.

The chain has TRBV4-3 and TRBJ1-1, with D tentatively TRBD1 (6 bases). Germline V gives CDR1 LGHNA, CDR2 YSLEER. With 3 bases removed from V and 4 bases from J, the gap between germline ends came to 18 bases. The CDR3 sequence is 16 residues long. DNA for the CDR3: TGCGCCAGCAGCCAGGTTGGCATGGGGGGCCTCACTGAAGCTTTCTTT. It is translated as CASSQVGMGGLTEAFF.

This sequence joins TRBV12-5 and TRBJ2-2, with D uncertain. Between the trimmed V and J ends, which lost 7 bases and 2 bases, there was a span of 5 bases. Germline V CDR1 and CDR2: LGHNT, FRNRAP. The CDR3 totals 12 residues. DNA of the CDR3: TGTGCTAGTGCCAAAAACACCGGGGAGCTGTTTTTT. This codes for CASAKNTGELFF.

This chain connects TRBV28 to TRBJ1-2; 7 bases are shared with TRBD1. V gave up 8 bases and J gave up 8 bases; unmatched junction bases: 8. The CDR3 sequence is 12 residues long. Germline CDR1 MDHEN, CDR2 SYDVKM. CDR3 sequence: CASHHRGEGYTF. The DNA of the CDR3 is TGTGCCAGCCATCACAGGGGCGAGGGCTACACCTTC.

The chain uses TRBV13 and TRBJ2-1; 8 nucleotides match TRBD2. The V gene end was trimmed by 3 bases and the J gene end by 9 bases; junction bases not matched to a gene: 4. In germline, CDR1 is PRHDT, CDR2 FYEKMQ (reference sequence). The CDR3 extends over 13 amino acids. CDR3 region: CASSFAGGSEQFF. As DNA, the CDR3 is TGTGCCAGCAGCTTCGCGGGGGGCAGTGAGCAGTTCTTC.